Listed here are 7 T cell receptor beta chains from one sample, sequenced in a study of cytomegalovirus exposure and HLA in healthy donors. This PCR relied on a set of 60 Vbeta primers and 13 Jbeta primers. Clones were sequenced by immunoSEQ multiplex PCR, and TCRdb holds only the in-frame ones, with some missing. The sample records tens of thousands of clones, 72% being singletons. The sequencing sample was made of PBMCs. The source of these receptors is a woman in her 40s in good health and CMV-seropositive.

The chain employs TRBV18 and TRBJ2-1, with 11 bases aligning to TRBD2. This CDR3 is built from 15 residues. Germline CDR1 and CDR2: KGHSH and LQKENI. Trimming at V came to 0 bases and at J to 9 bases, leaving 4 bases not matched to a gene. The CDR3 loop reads CASSPPSGGASEQFF. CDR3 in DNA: TGTGCCAGCTCACCACCTAGCGGGGGGGCCTCTGAGCAGTTCTTC. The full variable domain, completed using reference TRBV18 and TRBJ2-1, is NAGVMQNPRHLVRRRGQEARLRCSPMKGHSHVYWYRQLPEEGLKFMVYLQKENIIDESGMPKERFSAEFPKEGPSILRIQQVVRGDSAAYFCASSPPSGGASEQFFGPGTRLTVL.

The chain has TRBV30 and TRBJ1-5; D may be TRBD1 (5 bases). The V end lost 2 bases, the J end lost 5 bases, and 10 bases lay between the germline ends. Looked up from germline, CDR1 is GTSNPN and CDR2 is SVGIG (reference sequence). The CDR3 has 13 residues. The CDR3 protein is CAWSLGGDQPQHF. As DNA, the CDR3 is TGTGCCTGGAGTCTGGGGGGGGATCAGCCCCAGCATTTT.

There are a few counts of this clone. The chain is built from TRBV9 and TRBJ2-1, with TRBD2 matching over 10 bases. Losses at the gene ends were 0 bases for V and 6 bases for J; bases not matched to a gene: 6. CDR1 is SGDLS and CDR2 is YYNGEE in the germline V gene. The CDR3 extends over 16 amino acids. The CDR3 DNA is TGTGCCAGCAGCGTAGATCGACTAGCGGGCTCCAATGAGCAGTTCTTC. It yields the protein CASSVDRLAGSNEQFF.

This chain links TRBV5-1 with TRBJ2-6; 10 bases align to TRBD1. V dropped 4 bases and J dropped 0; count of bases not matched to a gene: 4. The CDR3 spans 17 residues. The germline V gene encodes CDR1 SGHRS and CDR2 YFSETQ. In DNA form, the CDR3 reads TGCGCCAGCAGCCATGGGACAGGGGACTCTGGGGCCAACGTCCTGACTTTC. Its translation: CASSHGTGDSGANVLTF.

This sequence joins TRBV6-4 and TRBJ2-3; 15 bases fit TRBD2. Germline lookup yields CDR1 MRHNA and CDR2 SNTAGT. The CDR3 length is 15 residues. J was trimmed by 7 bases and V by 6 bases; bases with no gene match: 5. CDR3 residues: CASSRTSGGANTQYF. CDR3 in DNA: TGTGCCAGCAGCAGGACTAGCGGGGGGGCCAATACGCAGTATTTT.

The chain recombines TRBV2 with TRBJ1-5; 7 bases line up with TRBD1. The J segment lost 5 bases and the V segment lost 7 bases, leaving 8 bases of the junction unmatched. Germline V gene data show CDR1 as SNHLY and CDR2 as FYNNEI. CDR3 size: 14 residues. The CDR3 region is CASNEIGGYQPQHF. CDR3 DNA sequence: TGTGCCAGCAATGAGATAGGGGGCTATCAGCCCCAGCATTTT. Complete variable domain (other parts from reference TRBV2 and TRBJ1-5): EPEVTQTPSHQVTQMGQEVILRCVPISNHLYFYWYRQILGQKVEFLVSFYNNEISEKSEIFDDQFSVERPDGSNFTLKIRSTKLEDSAMYFCASNEIGGYQPQHFGDGTRLSIL.

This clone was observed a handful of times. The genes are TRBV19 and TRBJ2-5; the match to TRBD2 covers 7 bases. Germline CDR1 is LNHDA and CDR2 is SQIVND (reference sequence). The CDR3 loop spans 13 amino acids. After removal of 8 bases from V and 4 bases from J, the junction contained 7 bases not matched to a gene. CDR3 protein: CASGGTGGETQYF. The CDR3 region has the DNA TGTGCCAGTGGCGGGACGGGGGGAGAGACCCAGTACTTC.